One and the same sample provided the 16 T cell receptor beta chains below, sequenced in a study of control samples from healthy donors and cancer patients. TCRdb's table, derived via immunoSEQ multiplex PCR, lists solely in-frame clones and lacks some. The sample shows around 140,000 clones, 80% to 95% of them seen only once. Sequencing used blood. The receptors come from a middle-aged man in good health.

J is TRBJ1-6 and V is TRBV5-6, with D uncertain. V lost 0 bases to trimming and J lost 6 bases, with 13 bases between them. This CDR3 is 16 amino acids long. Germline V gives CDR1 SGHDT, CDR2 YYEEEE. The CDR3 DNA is TGTGCCAGCAGCTTGGGGGTAGGGTGGTCTAATTCACCCCTCCACTTT. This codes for CASSLGVGWSNSPLHF.

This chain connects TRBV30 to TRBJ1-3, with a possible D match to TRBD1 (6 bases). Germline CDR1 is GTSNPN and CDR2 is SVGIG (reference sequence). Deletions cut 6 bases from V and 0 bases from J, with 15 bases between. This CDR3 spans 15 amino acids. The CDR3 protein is CACPDRLNSGNTIYF. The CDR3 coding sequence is TGTGCCTGCCCGGACAGACTAAACTCTGGAAACACCATATATTTT.

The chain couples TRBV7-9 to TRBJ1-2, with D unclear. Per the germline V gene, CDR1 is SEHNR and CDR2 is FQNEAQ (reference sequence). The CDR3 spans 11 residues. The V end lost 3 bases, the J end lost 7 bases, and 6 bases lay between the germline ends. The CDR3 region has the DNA TGTGCCAGCAGCTTGCAAGTTGGCTACACCTTC. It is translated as CASSLQVGYTF.

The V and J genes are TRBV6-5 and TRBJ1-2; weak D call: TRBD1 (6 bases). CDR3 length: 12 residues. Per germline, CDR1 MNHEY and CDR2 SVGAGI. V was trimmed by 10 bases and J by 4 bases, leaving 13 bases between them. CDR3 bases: TGTGCCACCCTAGACAGGAGCTATGGCTACACCTTC. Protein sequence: CATLDRSYGYTF.

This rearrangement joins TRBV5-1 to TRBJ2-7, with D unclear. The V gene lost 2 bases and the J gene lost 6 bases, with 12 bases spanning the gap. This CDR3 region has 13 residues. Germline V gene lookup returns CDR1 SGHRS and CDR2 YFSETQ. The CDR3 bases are TGCGCCAGCAGCTTTCCTGTCGGTTCCGAGCAGTACTTC. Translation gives CASSFPVGSEQYF.

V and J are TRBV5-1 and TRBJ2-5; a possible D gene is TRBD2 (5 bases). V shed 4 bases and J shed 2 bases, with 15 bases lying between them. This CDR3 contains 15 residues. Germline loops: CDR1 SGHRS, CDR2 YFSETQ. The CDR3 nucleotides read TGCGCCAGCAGCCCGGACTCCCGGCGACAAGAGACCCAGTACTTC. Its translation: CASSPDSRRQETQYF. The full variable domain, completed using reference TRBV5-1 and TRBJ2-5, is KAGVTQTPRYLIKTRGQQVTLSCSPISGHRSVSWYQQTPGQGLQFLFEYFSETQRNKGNFPGRFSGRQFSNSRSEMNVSTLELGDSALYLCASSPDSRRQETQYFGPGTRLLVL.

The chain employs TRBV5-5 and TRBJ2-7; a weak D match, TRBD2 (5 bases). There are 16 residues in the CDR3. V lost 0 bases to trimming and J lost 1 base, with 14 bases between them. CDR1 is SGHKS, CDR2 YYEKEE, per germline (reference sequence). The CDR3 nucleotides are TGTGCCAGCAGCTTGGCCCCGGACTCTCAATCCTACGAGCAGTACTTC. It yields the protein CASSLAPDSQSYEQYF. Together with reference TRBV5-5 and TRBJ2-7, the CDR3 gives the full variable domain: DAGVTQSPTHLIKTRGQQVTLRCSPISGHKSVSWYQQVLGQGPQFIFQYYEKEERGRGNFPDRFSARQFPNYSSELNVNALLLGDSALYLCASSLAPDSQSYEQYFGPGTRLTVT.

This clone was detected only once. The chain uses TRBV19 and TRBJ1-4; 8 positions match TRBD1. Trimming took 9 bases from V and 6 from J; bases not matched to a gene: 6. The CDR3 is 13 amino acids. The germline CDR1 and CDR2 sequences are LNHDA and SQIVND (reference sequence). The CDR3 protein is CASGQGWDEKLFF. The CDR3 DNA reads TGTGCCAGCGGACAGGGATGGGATGAAAAACTGTTTTTT.

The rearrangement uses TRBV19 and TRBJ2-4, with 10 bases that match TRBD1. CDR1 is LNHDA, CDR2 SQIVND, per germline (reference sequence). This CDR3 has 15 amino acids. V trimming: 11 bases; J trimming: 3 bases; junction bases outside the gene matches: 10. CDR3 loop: CAATGTGDGKNIQYF. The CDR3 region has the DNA TGTGCCGCCACCGGGACAGGGGATGGCAAAAACATTCAGTACTTC.

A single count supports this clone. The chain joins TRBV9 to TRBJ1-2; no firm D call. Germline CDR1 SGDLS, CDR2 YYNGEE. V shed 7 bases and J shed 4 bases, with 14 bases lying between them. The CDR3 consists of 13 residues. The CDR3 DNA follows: TGTGCCAGCCGGGCCCAGGAGGGCTATGGCTACACCTTC. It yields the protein CASRAQEGYGYTF. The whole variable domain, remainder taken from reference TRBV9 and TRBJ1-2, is DSGVTQTPKHLITATGQRVTLRCSPRSGDLSVYWYQQSLDQGLQFLIQYYNGEERAKGNILERFSAQQFPDLHSELNLSSLELGDSALYFCASRAQEGYGYTFGSGTRLTVV.

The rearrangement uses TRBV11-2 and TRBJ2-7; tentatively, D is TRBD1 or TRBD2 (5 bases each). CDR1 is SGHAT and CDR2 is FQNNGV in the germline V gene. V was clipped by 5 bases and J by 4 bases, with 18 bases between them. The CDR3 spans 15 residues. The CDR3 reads CASSPSRGPGYEQYF. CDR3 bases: TGTGCCAGCAGCCCCTCCCGGGGCCCGGGATACGAGCAGTACTTC.

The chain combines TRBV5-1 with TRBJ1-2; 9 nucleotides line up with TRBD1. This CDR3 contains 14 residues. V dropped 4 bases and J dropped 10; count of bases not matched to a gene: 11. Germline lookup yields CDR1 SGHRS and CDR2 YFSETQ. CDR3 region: CASSLTTGGATYTF. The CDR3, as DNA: TGCGCCAGCAGCCTGACGACAGGGGGTGCAACCTACACCTTC.

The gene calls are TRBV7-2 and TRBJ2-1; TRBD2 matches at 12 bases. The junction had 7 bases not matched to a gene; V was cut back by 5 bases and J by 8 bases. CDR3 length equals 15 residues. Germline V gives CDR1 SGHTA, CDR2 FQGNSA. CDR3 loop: CASSQTSGGVDEQFF. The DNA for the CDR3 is TGTGCCAGCAGCCAGACTAGCGGGGGCGTCGATGAGCAGTTCTTC.

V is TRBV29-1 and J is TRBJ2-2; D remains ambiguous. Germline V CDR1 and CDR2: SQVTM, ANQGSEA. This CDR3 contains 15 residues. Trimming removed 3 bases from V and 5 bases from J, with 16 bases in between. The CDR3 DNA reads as TGCAGCGTTGAGAGGATGACGGGCCGAACCGGGGAGCTGTTTTTT. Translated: CSVERMTGRTGELFF.

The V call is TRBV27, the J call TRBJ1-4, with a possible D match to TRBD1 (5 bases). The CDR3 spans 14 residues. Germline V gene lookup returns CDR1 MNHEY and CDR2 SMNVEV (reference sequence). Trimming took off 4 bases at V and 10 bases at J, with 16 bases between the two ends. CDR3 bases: TGTGCCAGCAGTTCAGACAGCGGCCTCGGAAAACTGTTTTTT. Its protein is CASSSDSGLGKLFF.

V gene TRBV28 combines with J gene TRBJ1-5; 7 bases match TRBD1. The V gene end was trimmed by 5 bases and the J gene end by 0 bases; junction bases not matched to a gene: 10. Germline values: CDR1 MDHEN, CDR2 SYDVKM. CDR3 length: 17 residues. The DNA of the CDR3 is TGTGCCAGCAGTAACCACTTGGGACAGCTTAGCAATCAGCCCCAGCATTTT. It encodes CASSNHLGQLSNQPQHF.